A selection of T cell receptor beta chains follows, all from one sample in a study of blood T cell repertoires in COVID-19. Profiled with immunoSEQ multiplex PCR; TCRdb holds only in-frame clones, not every one. The sample yields about 240,000 clones, 80% to 85% seen once. The sequenced sample consisted of peripheral blood. These receptor sequences come from a woman in her sixties or seventies with active or convalescent COVID-19. The CDR3 runs from the conserved cysteine through the conserved F or W. D genes are given only for firm matches. Only part of the rows carry a size: once, few, many, or a class if the clone is expanded.

TRBJ2-5 NA TRBV4-1 NA CASSQGGSVAGETQYF TGCGCCAGCAGCCAAGGGGGTAGCGTCGCGGGGGAGACCCAGTACTTC
TRBJ1-4 once TRBV5-1 TRBD1 CASSLGQGYNEKLFF TGCGCCAGCAGCTTGGGACAGGGTTACAATGAAAAACTGTTTTTT
TRBJ1-1 NA TRBV2 TRBD1 CASSNRGRGTEAFF TGTGCCAGCAGTAACAGGGGGCGCGGGACTGAAGCTTTCTTT
TRBJ1-1 NA TRBV6-2/TRBV6-3 NA CASSTRQVNTEAFF TGTGCCAGCAGTACCCGACAGGTGAACACTGAAGCTTTCTTT
TRBJ1-5 NA TRBV6-1 TRBD1 CASSGGQGMSNQPQHF TGTGCCAGCAGTGGGGGACAGGGTATGAGCAATCAGCCCCAGCATTTT
TRBJ2-7 NA TRBV3-1/TRBV3-2 TRBD2 CASSPGGATTYEQYF TGTGCCAGCAGCCCGGGGGGGGCCACAACCTACGAGCAGTACTTC
TRBJ1-1 NA TRBV30 NA CAWSPSDTEAFF TGTGCCTGGAGTCCATCGGACACTGAAGCTTTCTTT
TRBJ1-3 NA TRBV19 NA CASSSREPDTIYF TGTGCCAGTAGTTCGCGGGAACCGGACACCATATATTTT
TRBJ2-1 NA TRBV29-1 TRBD1 CSGGEGDRGYNEQFF TGCAGCGGGGGAGAGGGGGACAGGGGCTACAATGAGCAGTTCTTC
TRBJ2-2 NA TRBV7-2 NA CASSPPSGGTGELFF TGTGCCAGCAGCCCCCCATCCGGGGGCACCGGGGAGCTGTTTTTT
TRBJ2-2 once TRBV11-1 NA CASTPSGTGRNGELFF TGTGCCAGCACCCCTTCAGGCACAGGGAGAAACGGGGAGCTGTTTTTT
TRBJ1-5 NA TRBV6-5 NA CASSPREGQPQHF TGTGCCAGCAGTCCCCGGGAAGGTCAGCCCCAGCATTTT
TRBJ2-7 NA TRBV30 NA CAWSVPPAYYEQYF TGTGCCTGGAGTGTTCCCCCCGCCTACTACGAGCAGTACTTC
TRBJ1-1 NA TRBV7-8 NA CASSPRGDTEAFF TGTGCCAGCAGCCCGCGCGGGGACACTGAAGCTTTCTTT
TRBJ1-1 once TRBV6-1 TRBD1 CASSGRDRGANTEAFF TGTGCCAGCAGTGGGCGGGACAGGGGCGCGAACACTGAAGCTTTCTTT
TRBJ2-3 NA TRBV4-1 NA CASSQDWAGQADTQYF TGCGCCAGCAGCCAAGATTGGGCAGGGCAGGCGGATACGCAGTATTTT
TRBJ1-4 NA TRBV2 TRBD1 CASTGQGAPNEKLFF TGTGCCAGCACTGGACAGGGGGCCCCAAATGAAAAACTGTTTTTT
TRBJ1-5 NA TRBV4-2 NA CASSLQVGSRNQPQHF TGTGCCAGCAGCCTTCAGGTTGGGTCCCGCAATCAGCCCCAGCATTTT
TRBJ1-5 NA TRBV6-1 NA CASSDRGFSNQPQHF TGTGCCAGCAGTGATAGAGGGTTTAGCAATCAGCCCCAGCATTTT
TRBJ1-6 NA TRBV7-9 TRBD1 CASSLGTDNSPLHF TGTGCCAGCAGCCTCGGGACAGACAATTCACCCCTCCACTTT
TRBJ1-2 NA TRBV28 TRBD1 CASSPYDRGYGYTF TGTGCCAGCAGCCCCTACGACAGGGGCTATGGCTACACCTTC
TRBJ1-1 NA TRBV7-5 NA CARSVTGSGCDTEAFF TGTGCCAGAAGCGTAACAGGGTCCGGGTGCGACACTGAAGCTTTCTTT
TRBJ2-3 few TRBV4-3 NA CASSQGRELDTQYF TGCGCCAGCAGCCAAGGCAGGGAATTAGATACGCAGTATTTT
TRBJ2-7 many TRBV10-3 NA CAISESSLPGEQYF TGTGCCATCAGTGAGTCATCACTCCCGGGTGAGCAGTACTTC
TRBJ2-5 NA TRBV18 TRBD2 CASSLTSGGPQETQYF TGTGCCAGCTCTCTGACTAGCGGGGGACCCCAAGAGACCCAGTACTTC
TRBJ2-3 NA TRBV25-1 TRBD1 CASSATGFSTDTQYF TGTGCCAGCAGTGCGACAGGGTTCAGCACAGATACGCAGTATTTT
TRBJ2-7 NA TRBV3-1/TRBV3-2 TRBD2 CASSPMGGGSSYEQYF TGTGCCAGCAGCCCGATGGGAGGCGGGAGCTCCTACGAGCAGTACTTC
TRBJ2-3 NA TRBV6-5 NA CASSYRLGPDTQYF TGTGCCAGCAGTTACCGGCTAGGCCCAGATACGCAGTATTTT